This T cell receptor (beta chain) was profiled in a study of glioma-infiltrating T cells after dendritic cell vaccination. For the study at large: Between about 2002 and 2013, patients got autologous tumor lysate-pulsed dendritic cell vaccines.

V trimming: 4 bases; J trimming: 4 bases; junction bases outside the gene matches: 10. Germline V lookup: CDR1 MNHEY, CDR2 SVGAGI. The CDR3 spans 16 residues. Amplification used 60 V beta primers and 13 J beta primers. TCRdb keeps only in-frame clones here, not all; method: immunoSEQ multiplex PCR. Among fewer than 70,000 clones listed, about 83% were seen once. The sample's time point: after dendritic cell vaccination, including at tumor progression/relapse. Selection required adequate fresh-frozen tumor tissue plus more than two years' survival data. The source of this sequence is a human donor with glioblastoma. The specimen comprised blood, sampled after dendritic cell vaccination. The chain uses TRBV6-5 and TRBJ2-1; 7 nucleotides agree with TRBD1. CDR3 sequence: CASSSTRDRDYNEQFF. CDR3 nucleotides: TGTGCCAGCAGTTCGACAAGGGACAGAGATTACAATGAGCAGTTCTTC.